What follows describes a single T cell receptor (beta chain). The CDR3 is 16 residues long. The germline CDR1 and CDR2 sequences are SNHLY and FYNNEI. J was trimmed by 2 bases and V by 0 bases; bases with no gene match: 4. TCRdb re-derived calls from the 5' RACE reads in MiXCR, one entry per CDR3 protein. The sample lists about 400,000 distinct CDR3 sequences, approximately 15% occurring once. This sample is drawn from a study of T-cell memory formation after mild COVID-19. The specimen was PBMCs or a T cell subset sorted from them (not recorded which). This sequence was found in a man aged 18 to 29 who had mild COVID-19 (a few samples of this study predate the infection). Cell type and time point are not known. V is TRBV2 and J is TRBJ2-3; 8 bases agree with TRBD1. CDR3 sequence reads: CASSEARQGATDTQYF. The CDR3 DNA reads as TGTGCCAGCAGTGAAGCGCGGCAGGGGGCCACAGATACGCAGTATTTT.